This T cell receptor (beta chain) originates from a study of OX40 agonist ivuxolimab in advanced cancers. Clones were read by immunoSEQ multiplex PCR, and TCRdb kept only the in-frame ones, dropping some. The table includes approximately 23,000 clones, 80% to 90% detected once. This clone was seen a handful of times. Other DNA sequences in the same sample also yield this CDR3. Deletions cut 4 bases from V and 1 base from J, with 10 bases between. The germline V gene encodes CDR1 SNHLY and CDR2 FYNNEI. The CDR3 is made up of 14 amino acids. The chain carries TRBV2 and TRBJ1-1; tentatively, D is TRBD1 (6 bases). The starting material was CD4+ or CD8+ T cells sorted from blood, obtained in a trial of the OX40 agonist ivuxolimab. The sequence was collected from an adult with an advanced solid tumor such as melanoma, head and neck, liver or kidney cancer. The CDR3 DNA reads TGTGCCAGCAGTGTACAGGGCGCGAACACTGAAGCTTTCTTT. Amino acid sequence: CASSVQGANTEAFF.